The 23 T cell receptor beta chains presented below share a single source sample, sequenced in a study of a mutant IDH1 vaccine in newly diagnosed glioma. Indicated time point: week 11, during vaccination. Every vaccine dose comprised 300 ug of mutant IDH1 20-mer peptide plus topical imiquimod. No antigen is known for these receptors. Profiled with immunoSEQ multiplex PCR; TCRdb holds only in-frame clones, not every one. The table has 110,000 or so clones, under 90% seen once; the top ten hold 0.5% to 0.65%. This material consisted of PBMCs, taken from a glioma patient whose treatment included an IDH1 peptide vaccine. All receptors come from a woman in her 50s with glioma.

The V gene is TRBV7-9, the J gene TRBJ2-7, with 7 bases identical to TRBD1. V shed 4 bases, J shed 0 bases, and the junction held 6 bases outside the gene matches. This CDR3 has 15 amino acids. The germline CDR1 and CDR2 sequences are SEHNR and FQNEAQ (reference sequence). The CDR3 DNA sequence: TGTGCCAGCAGCTCAACAGGGGATAGCTCCTACGAGCAGTACTTC. This encodes CASSSTGDSSYEQYF.

The J gene is TRBJ1-2, the V gene TRBV21-1. TRBV21-1 is annotated as a pseudogene. This CDR3 is built from 13 residues. The CDR3 is CASSKEFGTDSTF. The CDR3 bases are TGTGCCAGCAGCAAAGAATTCGGGACGGATTCGACCTTC.

The chain links TRBV7-8 to TRBJ2-4; 10 positions agree with TRBD2. The germline V gene has CDR1 SGHVS and CDR2 FQNEAQ. V lost 4 bases to trimming and J lost 6 bases; unmatched junction nucleotides: 3. The CDR3 has 14 residues. The CDR3 sequence: CASSYLAGANIQYF. CDR3 DNA: TGTGCCAGCAGCTACCTAGCGGGAGCAAACATTCAGTACTTC.

The chain links TRBV19 to TRBJ2-7, with D possibly matching TRBD1 (6 bases). V lost 7 bases and J lost 3, with 16 bases in between. The CDR3 sequence is 14 residues long. Germline CDR1 LNHDA, CDR2 SQIVND (reference sequence). The CDR3 coding sequence is TGTGCCAGTACTCGGACAGCTTTGGACTACGAGCAGTACTTC. Translating it yields CASTRTALDYEQYF.

The table lists this clone with a count of one. The chain has TRBV19 and TRBJ1-5; the D is unclear. V was clipped by 8 bases and J by 5 bases, with 13 bases between them. The CDR3 has 13 amino acids. Germline V gives CDR1 LNHDA, CDR2 SQIVND (reference sequence). The CDR3 region is CASHGGSHQPQHF. The DNA of the CDR3 is TGTGCCAGTCACGGTGGAAGCCATCAGCCCCAGCATTTT.

V usage is TRBV5-1 and J usage is TRBJ2-3; 7 nucleotides line up with TRBD1. The CDR3 is 13 residues long. Germline values: CDR1 SGHRS, CDR2 YFSETQ. The trim removed 3 bases at V and 13 bases at J, leaving 11 bases unmatched. In DNA, the CDR3 is TGCGCCAGCAGCTATTCGCCGGACAGGCGGGAGTATTTT. This codes for CASSYSPDRREYF.

This clone was observed a few times. This chain joins TRBV7-2 and TRBJ2-3; D not certain. V lost 6 bases, J lost 0 bases, and 1 base lay in between. CDR3 length: 11 residues. Germline V gene lookup returns CDR1 SGHTA and CDR2 FQGNSA. DNA of the CDR3: TGTGCCAGCAGTAGCACAGATACGCAGTATTTT. It yields the protein CASSSTDTQYF.

This sequence joins TRBV30 and TRBJ1-2; no firm D call. The CDR3 is 14 residues long. Trimming removed 0 bases at V and 6 bases at J, with 14 bases between. Looked up from germline, CDR1 is GTSNPN and CDR2 is SVGIG (reference sequence). CDR3 bases: TGTGCCTGGAGTGTACGAGGAGGGTCCGATGGCTACACCTTC. Protein product: CAWSVRGGSDGYTF.

The chain combines TRBV18 with TRBJ2-5, with 10 nucleotides matching TRBD2. Germline V gene lookup returns CDR1 KGHSH and CDR2 LQKENI. The CDR3 is made up of 17 amino acids. V lost 3 bases, J lost 5 bases, and 12 bases stayed unmatched. The chain's CDR3 is CASSPLPAGGPLETQYF. CDR3 nucleotide sequence: TGTGCCAGCTCACCCCTGCCAGCGGGAGGGCCATTGGAGACCCAGTACTTC.

The chain joins TRBV5-1 to TRBJ2-2; a possible D gene is TRBD1 (5 bases). The CDR3 runs to 16 residues. Germline assignment: CDR1 SGHRS and CDR2 YFSETQ. The V gene lost 2 bases and the J gene lost 6 bases, with 17 bases spanning the gap. CDR3 in DNA: TGCGCCAGCAGCTTCTCTACAGGAAGGGTGTCCGGGGAGCTGTTTTTT. It encodes CASSFSTGRVSGELFF.

V gene TRBV7-9 combines with J gene TRBJ1-3; D is uncertain. Trimming cost V 1 base and J 0 bases, with 4 bases left between them. Germline CDR1 is SEHNR and CDR2 is FQNEAQ (reference sequence). CDR3 length equals 14 residues. Here the CDR3 reads CASSLDRSGNTIYF. The DNA for the CDR3 is TGTGCCAGCAGCTTAGATCGCTCTGGAAACACCATATATTTT.

The rearrangement uses TRBV29-1 and TRBJ2-2, with 8 bases aligning to TRBD1. CDR3 length equals 15 residues. Germline CDR1 and CDR2: SQVTM and ANQGSEA. Losses at the gene ends were 0 bases for V and 7 bases for J; bases not matched to a gene: 7. CDR3 nucleotides: TGCAGCGTTGAAGAATGGGGGACAGGCAGCGGGGAGCTGTTTTTT. Its protein product is CSVEEWGTGSGELFF.

A few counts support this clone. The rearrangement links TRBV7-3 to TRBJ2-1; no firm D call. CDR1 is SGHTA and CDR2 is FQGTGA in the germline V gene. This CDR3 region has 13 residues. Trimming shortened V by 2 bases and J by 3 bases, and 5 bases separated the two germline ends. CDR3 in DNA: TGTGCCAGCAGCTTAGGTAACTACAATGAGCAGTTCTTC. Its protein is CASSLGNYNEQFF.

The chain employs TRBV7-9 and TRBJ1-3; D is possibly TRBD1 (6 bases). CDR3 length equals 16 residues. Germline lookup yields CDR1 SEHNR and CDR2 FQNEAQ (reference sequence). Trimming stripped 3 bases from V and 0 bases from J, with 12 bases between. Here the CDR3 reads CASSFYRVNSGNTIYF. The CDR3, as DNA: TGTGCCAGCAGCTTCTACAGGGTAAACTCTGGAAACACCATATATTTT.

The rearrangement joins TRBV2 to TRBJ2-3, with 7 bases identical to TRBD2. CDR1 and CDR2 (germline): SNHLY, FYNNEI. The CDR3 runs 17 residues. The trim removed 5 bases at V and 4 bases at J, leaving 15 bases unmatched. The CDR3 DNA follows: TGTGCCAGCAGTCTGCTGGGGCCAGCGGGAAATGCAGATACGCAGTATTTT. This encodes CASSLLGPAGNADTQYF.

J is TRBJ2-7 and V is TRBV27; the match to TRBD1 covers 9 bases. CDR1 is MNHEY, CDR2 SMNVEV, per germline (reference sequence). The CDR3 is 16 residues long. Unmatched junction bases numbered 10, after V lost 3 bases and J lost 4 bases. CDR3 amino acids: CASSFSTGTGIYEQYF. The CDR3 nucleotides read TGTGCCAGCAGTTTTTCCACCGGGACAGGGATTTACGAGCAGTACTTC.

This chain connects TRBV19 to TRBJ2-1; the match to TRBD1 covers 11 bases. The J segment lost 7 bases and the V segment lost 6 bases, leaving 2 bases of the junction unmatched. The CDR3 contains 13 residues. CDR1 and CDR2 from the germline V gene are LNHDA and SQIVND (reference sequence). The CDR3 DNA reads TGTGCCAGTAGCGGACAGGGGGCGAATGAGCAGTTCTTC. This gives the protein CASSGQGANEQFF.

The chain uses TRBV7-2 and TRBJ1-5, with a weak D call TRBD1 (5 bases). Germline loops: CDR1 SGHTA, CDR2 FQGNSA. The CDR3 has 15 residues. Trimming removed 3 bases from V and 1 base from J, with 10 bases in between. This CDR3 reads CASSLGGTSNQPQHF. In DNA form, the CDR3 reads TGTGCCAGCAGCTTGGGAGGGACGAGCAATCAGCCCCAGCATTTT.

The V and J genes are TRBV29-1 and TRBJ2-7; D not certain. The CDR3 loop spans 13 amino acids. Deletions cut 0 bases from V and 2 bases from J, with 8 bases between. Germline V lookup: CDR1 SQVTM, CDR2 ANQGSEA. CDR3 amino acids: CSVEDSPPYEQYF. The DNA of the CDR3 is TGCAGCGTTGAAGATTCGCCGCCCTACGAGCAGTACTTC.

In this sample, this clone turned up a few times. The chain joins TRBV7-9 to TRBJ2-7, with unresolved D. The CDR3 extends over 14 amino acids. Germline lookup yields CDR1 SEHNR and CDR2 FQNEAQ (reference sequence). Between the trimmed V and J ends, which lost 8 bases and 2 bases, there was a span of 16 bases. This CDR3 reads CASSFTDGPYEQYF. The CDR3 coding sequence is TGTGCCAGCTCCTTCACTGACGGTCCCTACGAGCAGTACTTC.

The gene calls are TRBV28 and TRBJ1-5; D is unresolved. Deletions cut 2 bases from V and 0 bases from J, with 8 bases between. This CDR3 is built from 15 residues. CDR1 is MDHEN, CDR2 SYDVKM, per germline. The chain's CDR3 is CASSLSSYSNQPQHF. CDR3 nucleotides: TGTGCCAGCAGTTTAAGCAGCTATAGCAATCAGCCCCAGCATTTT. The full variable domain, in which reference TRBV28 and TRBJ1-5 provide the parts outside the CDR3, is DVKVTQSSRYLVKRTGEKVFLECVQDMDHENMFWYRQDPGLGLRLIYFSYDVKMKEKGDIPEGYSVSREKKERFSLILESASTNQTSMYLCASSLSSYSNQPQHFGDGTRLSIL.

The J gene is TRBJ1-2, the V gene TRBV28; tentatively, D is TRBD1 (5 bases). CDR3 length: 16 residues. Between the trimmed V and J ends, which lost 3 bases and 3 bases, there was a span of 17 bases. Germline loops: CDR1 MDHEN, CDR2 SYDVKM. The CDR3 bases are TGTGCCAGCAGTTTGGGGGGTCTGGGTTATGACTATGGCTACACCTTC. It encodes CASSLGGLGYDYGYTF.

This clone appeared a single time. The chain links TRBV4-1 to TRBJ2-7; D might be TRBD2 (7 bases). The germline V gene has CDR1 MGHRA and CDR2 YSYEKL. Deletions cut 1 base from V and 5 bases from J, with 21 bases between. The CDR3 is 17 amino acids. The CDR3 sequence is CASSQVRGPSGSDEQYF. The CDR3 nucleotides are TGCGCCAGCAGCCAAGTGCGGGGGCCTAGCGGATCAGACGAGCAGTACTTC.